These T cell receptor beta chains were read from a single sample in a study of cytomegalovirus exposure and HLA in healthy donors. Repertoires were generated with immunoSEQ multiplex PCR, while TCRdb's copy carries only in-frame clones and drops some. The sample shows about 220,000 clones, around 75% of them seen only once. The sequenced material came from PBMCs. The receptors originated from a woman aged 25 to 39 in good health and CMV-seronegative. Each CDR3 is given with its conserved first and last residue. The order of the fields is D gene, V gene, CDR3 protein. D genes are given only for firm matches.

d_call: -; v_call: TRBV6-1; cdr3_aa: CASSEGAEPQHF
d_call: -; v_call: TRBV5-6; cdr3_aa: CASSFPGHVYEQYF
d_call: -; v_call: TRBV11-2; cdr3_aa: CASSTGTKGAGELFF
d_call: TRBD2; v_call: TRBV2; cdr3_aa: CASSSLAGFQETQYF
d_call: -; v_call: TRBV19; cdr3_aa: CASSIPGGGGQPQHF
d_call: TRBD2; v_call: TRBV4-2; cdr3_aa: CASSHSGGLAATGELFF
d_call: -; v_call: TRBV7-9; cdr3_aa: CASSFMGEVSGANVLTF
d_call: -; v_call: TRBV7-9; cdr3_aa: CASSPGWETQYF
d_call: TRBD2; v_call: TRBV7-9; cdr3_aa: CASSSSGRGYTDTQYF
d_call: -; v_call: TRBV5-4; cdr3_aa: CASSLVGVGGELFF
d_call: -; v_call: TRBV7-8; cdr3_aa: CASSLRDGGVGELFF
d_call: -; v_call: TRBV7-9; cdr3_aa: CASSLDNLQETQYF
d_call: -; v_call: TRBV6-5; cdr3_aa: CASRQTTTTDTQYF
d_call: TRBD1; v_call: TRBV2; cdr3_aa: CASSGDREGIWNTEAFF
d_call: -; v_call: TRBV27; cdr3_aa: CASRSFSSGPYEQYF
d_call: -; v_call: TRBV7-9; cdr3_aa: CASSLSQISYEQYF
d_call: TRBD1; v_call: TRBV2; cdr3_aa: CASERQGEGSPLHF
d_call: -; v_call: TRBV6-1; cdr3_aa: CASSEVRVYGYTF
d_call: -; v_call: TRBV11-2; cdr3_aa: CASFDQPQHF
d_call: -; v_call: TRBV7-9; cdr3_aa: CASSPETDTQYF
d_call: TRBD2; v_call: TRBV6-1; cdr3_aa: CASSVTSGGYNEQFF